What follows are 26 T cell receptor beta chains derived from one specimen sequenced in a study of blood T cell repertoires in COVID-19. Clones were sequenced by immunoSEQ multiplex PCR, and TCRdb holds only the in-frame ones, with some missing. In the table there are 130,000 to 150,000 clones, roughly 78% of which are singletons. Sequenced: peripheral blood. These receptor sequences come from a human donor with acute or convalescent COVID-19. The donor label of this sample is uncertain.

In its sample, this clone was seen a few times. The CDR3 protein is CAWSVQGYEQYF. The CDR3 DNA follows: TGTGCCTGGAGTGTACAGGGCTACGAGCAGTACTTC. The chain links TRBV30 to TRBJ2-7; D might be TRBD1 (6 bases). The CDR3 runs to 12 residues. Per the germline V gene, CDR1 is GTSNPN and CDR2 is SVGIG (reference sequence). V gave up 0 bases and J gave up 3 bases, with 6 bases separating them.

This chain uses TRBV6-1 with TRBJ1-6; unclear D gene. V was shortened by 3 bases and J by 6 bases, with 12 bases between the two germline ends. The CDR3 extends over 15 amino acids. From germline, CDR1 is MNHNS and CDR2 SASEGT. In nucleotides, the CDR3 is TGTGCCAGCAGTGACCTCGCCAGGTTTAATTCACCCCTCCACTTT. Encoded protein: CASSDLARFNSPLHF.

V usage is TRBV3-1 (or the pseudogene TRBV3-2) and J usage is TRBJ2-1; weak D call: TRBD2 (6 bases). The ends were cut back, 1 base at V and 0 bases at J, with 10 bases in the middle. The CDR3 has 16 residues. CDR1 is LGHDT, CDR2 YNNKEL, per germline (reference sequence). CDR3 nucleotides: TGTGCCAGCAGCCAAGCGGCGGGGCCCTCCTACAATGAGCAGTTCTTC. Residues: CASSQAAGPSYNEQFF.

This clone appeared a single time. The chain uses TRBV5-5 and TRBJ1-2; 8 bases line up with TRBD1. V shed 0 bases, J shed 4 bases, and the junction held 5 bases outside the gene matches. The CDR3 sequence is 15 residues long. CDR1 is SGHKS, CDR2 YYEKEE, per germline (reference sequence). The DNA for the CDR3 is TGTGCCAGCAGCTTGGATCCAGGGGGCACCTATGGCTACACCTTC. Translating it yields CASSLDPGGTYGYTF.

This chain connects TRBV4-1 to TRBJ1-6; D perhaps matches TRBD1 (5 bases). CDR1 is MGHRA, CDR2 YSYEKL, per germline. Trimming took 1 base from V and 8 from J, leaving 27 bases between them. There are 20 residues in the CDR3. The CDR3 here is CASSQAEGLAGGRNYSPLHF. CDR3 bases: TGCGCCAGCAGCCAAGCCGAGGGACTCGCAGGCGGCCGAAATTATTCACCCCTCCACTTT.

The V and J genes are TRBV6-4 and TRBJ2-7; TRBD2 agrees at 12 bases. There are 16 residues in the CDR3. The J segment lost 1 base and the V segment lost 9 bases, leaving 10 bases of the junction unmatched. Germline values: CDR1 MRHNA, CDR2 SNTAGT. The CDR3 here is CARETSGGRKSYEQYF. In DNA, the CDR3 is TGTGCCAGAGAGACTAGCGGGGGAAGAAAATCCTACGAGCAGTACTTC.

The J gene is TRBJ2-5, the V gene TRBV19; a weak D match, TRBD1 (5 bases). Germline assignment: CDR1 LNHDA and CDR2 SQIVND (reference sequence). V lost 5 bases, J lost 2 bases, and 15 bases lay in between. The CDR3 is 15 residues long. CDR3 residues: CASSAPFSGQETQYF. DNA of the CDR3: TGTGCCAGTAGTGCACCCTTTTCAGGGCAAGAGACCCAGTACTTC. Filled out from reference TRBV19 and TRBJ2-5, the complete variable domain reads DGGITQSPKYLFRKEGQNVTLSCEQNLNHDAMYWYRQDPGQGLRLIYYSQIVNDFQKGDIAEGYSVSREKKESFPLTVTSAQKNPTAFYLCASSAPFSGQETQYFGPGTRLLVL.

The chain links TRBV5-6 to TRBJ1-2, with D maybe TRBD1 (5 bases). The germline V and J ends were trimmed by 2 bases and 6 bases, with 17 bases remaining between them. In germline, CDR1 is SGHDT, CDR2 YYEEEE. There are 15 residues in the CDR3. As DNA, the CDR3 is TGTGCCAGCAGCTTCTCAGGGTCAGGCACAGATGGCTACACCTTC. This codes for CASSFSGSGTDGYTF.

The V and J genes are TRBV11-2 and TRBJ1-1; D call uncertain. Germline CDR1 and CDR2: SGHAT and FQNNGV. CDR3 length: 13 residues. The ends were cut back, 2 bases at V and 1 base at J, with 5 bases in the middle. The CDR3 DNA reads TGTGCCAGCAGCTTATTTCAGAACACTGAAGCTTTCTTT. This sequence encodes CASSLFQNTEAFF.

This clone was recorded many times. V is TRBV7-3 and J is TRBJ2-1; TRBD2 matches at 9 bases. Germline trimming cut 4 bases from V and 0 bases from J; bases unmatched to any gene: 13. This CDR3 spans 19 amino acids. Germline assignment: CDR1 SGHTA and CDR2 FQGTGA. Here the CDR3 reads CASSSLGGSGGSSYNEQFF. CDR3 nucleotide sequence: TGTGCCAGCAGCTCCCTCGGGGGTAGCGGGGGTTCCTCCTACAATGAGCAGTTCTTC.

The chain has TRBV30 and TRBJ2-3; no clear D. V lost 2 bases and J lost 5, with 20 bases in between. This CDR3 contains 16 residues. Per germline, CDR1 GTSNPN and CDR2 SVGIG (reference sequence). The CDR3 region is CAWSFLELVNRDTQYF. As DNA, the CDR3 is TGTGCCTGGAGTTTCCTTGAACTCGTAAATAGAGATACGCAGTATTTT.

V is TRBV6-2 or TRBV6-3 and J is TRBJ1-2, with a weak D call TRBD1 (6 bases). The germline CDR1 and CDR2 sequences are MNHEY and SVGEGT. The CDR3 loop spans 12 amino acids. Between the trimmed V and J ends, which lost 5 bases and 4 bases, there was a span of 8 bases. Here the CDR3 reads CASSTGPYGYTF. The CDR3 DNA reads TGTGCCAGCAGTACAGGGCCCTATGGCTACACCTTC.

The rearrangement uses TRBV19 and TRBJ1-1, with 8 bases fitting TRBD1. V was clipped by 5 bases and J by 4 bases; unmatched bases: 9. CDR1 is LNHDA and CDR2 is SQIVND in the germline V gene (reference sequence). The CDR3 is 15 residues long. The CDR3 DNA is TGTGCCAGTAGTCTCCGGACAGGGAGGGTCACTGAAGCTTTCTTT. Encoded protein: CASSLRTGRVTEAFF.

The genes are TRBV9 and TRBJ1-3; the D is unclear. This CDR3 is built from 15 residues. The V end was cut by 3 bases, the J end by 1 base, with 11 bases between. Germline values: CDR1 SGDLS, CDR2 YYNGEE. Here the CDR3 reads CASSDMGSSGNTIYF. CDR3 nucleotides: TGTGCCAGCAGCGATATGGGCTCTTCTGGAAACACCATATATTTT.

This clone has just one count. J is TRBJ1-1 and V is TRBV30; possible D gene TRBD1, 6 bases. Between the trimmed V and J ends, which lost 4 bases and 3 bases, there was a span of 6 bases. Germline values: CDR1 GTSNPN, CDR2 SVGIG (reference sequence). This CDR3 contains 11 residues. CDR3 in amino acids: CAWTGDTEAFF. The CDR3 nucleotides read TGTGCCTGGACAGGGGACACTGAAGCTTTCTTT.

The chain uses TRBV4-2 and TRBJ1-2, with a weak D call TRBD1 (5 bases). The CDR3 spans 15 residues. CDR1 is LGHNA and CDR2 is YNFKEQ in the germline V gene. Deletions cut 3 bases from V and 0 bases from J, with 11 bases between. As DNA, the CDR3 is TGTGCCAGCAGCCAGGCTACAGGTTCTAACTATGGCTACACCTTC. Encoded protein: CASSQATGSNYGYTF.

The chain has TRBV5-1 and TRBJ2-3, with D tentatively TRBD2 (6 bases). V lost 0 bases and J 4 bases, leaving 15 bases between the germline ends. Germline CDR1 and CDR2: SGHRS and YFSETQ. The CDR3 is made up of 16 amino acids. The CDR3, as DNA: TGCGCCAGCAGCTTGGCATCGGGAGCCCAAGCAGATACGCAGTATTTT. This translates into CASSLASGAQADTQYF.

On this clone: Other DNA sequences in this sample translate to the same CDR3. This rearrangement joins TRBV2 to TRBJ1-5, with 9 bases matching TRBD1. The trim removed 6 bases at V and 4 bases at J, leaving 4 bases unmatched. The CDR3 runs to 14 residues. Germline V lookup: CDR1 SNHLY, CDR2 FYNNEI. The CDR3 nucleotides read TGTGCCAGCAGGGGGACAGGGAGGAATCAGCCCCAGCATTTT. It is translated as CASRGTGRNQPQHF.

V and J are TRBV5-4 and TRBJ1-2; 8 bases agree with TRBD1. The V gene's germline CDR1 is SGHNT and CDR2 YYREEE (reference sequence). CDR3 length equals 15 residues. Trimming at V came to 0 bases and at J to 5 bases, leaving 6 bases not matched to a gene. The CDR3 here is CASSLAGQGGYGYTF. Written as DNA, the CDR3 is TGTGCCAGCAGCTTGGCCGGACAGGGTGGATATGGCTACACCTTC. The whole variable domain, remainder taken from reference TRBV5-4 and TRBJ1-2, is ETGVTQSPTHLIKTRGQQVTLRCSSQSGHNTVSWYQQALGQGPQFIFQYYREEENGRGNFPPRFSGLQFPNYSSELNVNALELDDSALYLCASSLAGQGGYGYTFGSGTRLTVV.

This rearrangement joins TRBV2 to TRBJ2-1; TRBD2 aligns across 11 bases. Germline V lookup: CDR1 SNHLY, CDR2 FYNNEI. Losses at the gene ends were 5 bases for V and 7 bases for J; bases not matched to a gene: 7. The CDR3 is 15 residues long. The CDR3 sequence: CASSLSGGARNEQFF. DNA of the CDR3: TGTGCCAGCAGTCTTAGCGGGGGGGCCAGGAATGAGCAGTTCTTC.

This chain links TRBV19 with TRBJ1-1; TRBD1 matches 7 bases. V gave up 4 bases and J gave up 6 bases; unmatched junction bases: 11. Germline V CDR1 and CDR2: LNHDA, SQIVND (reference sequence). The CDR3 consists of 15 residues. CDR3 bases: TGTGCCAGTAGTACCCGGGACAGACTCGTCCCTGAAGCTTTCTTT. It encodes CASSTRDRLVPEAFF.

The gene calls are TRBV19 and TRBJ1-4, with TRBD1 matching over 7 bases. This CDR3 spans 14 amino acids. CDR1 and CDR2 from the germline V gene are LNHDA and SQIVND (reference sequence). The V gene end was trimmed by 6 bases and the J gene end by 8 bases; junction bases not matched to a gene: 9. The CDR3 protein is CASSPTGMKEKLFF. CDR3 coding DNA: TGTGCCAGTAGCCCGACAGGGATGAAGGAAAAACTGTTTTTT.

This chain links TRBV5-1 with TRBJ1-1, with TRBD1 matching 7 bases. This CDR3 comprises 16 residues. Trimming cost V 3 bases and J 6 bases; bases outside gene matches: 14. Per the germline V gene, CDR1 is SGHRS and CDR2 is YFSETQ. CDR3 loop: CASSSSSLGTASEAFF. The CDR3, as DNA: TGCGCCAGCAGCTCCTCCTCGTTAGGGACAGCCTCTGAAGCTTTCTTT.

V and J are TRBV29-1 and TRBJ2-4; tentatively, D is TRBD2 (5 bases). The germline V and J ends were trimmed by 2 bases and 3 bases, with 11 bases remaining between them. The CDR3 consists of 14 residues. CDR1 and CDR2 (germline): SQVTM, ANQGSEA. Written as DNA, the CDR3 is TGCAGCGTTGAATTTCGGGGTTTCAAAAACATTCAGTACTTC. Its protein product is CSVEFRGFKNIQYF.

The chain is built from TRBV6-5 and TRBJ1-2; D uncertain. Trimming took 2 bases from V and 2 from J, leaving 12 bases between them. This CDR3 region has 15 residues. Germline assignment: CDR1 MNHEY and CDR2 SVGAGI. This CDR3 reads CASSYQSQINYGYTF. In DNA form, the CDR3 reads TGTGCCAGCAGTTACCAATCACAGATCAACTATGGCTACACCTTC.

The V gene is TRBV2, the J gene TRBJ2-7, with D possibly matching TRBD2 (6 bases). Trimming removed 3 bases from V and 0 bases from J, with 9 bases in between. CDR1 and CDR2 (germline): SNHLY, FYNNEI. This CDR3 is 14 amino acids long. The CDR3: CASSDAGPSYEQYF. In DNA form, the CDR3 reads TGTGCCAGCAGTGACGCGGGGCCCTCCTACGAGCAGTACTTC.